This is a list of T cell receptor beta chains from one sample in a study of T cell repertoires in cytomegalovirus infection. TCRdb recomputed calls from the reads with MiXCR, one row per CDR3 protein. The sample has about 300,000 distinct CDR3 sequences; about 9.2% are singletons. The sample comprised PBMCs. The receptor source for this set is a human donor in good health (CMV status not recorded). Some clones in this sample may be carry-over from other donors' samples. Both conserved end residues are part of each CDR3.

>TRBV7-9|TRBJ2-2
CASSLITGGTGELFF
>TRBV20-1|TRBJ1-5
CSAYRDRSNQPQHF
>TRBV20-1|TRBJ1-2
CSANLGRAYGYTF
>TRBV28|TRBJ2-5
CASGSLAGALQETQYF
>TRBV2|TRBJ1-2
CASSETRGATNYGYTF
>TRBV19|TRBJ1-1
CASSIGPGAHRIEAFF
>TRBV4-1|TRBJ2-7
CASSRAPGQPYEQYF
>TRBV12-3/TRBV12-4|TRBJ2-3
CASSLLAGDTQYF
>TRBV7-9|TRBJ2-1
CASDLTGGDREYNEQFF
>TRBV6-2/TRBV6-3|TRBJ1-1
CASTLEWGGMVNTEAFF
>TRBV5-6|TRBJ1-1
CASPDREVTEAFF
>TRBV6-1|TRBJ2-1
CASSSPGLMTNEQFF
>TRBV6-2/TRBV6-3|TRBJ1-1
CASSYSRFEAFF
>TRBV2|TRBJ2-7
CASSRSENYEQYF
>TRBV12-3/TRBV12-4|TRBJ2-5
CASSEQGFQETQYF
>TRBV7-9|TRBJ1-2
CASSLEASYYGYTF
>TRBV7-9|TRBJ1-6
CASSSGQGGTHF
>TRBV14|TRBJ1-1
CASRHLGAEAFF
>TRBV20-1|TRBJ2-5
CSARGPTSGETQYF
>TRBV5-4|TRBJ2-7
CASKGNSYEQYF
>TRBV6-1|TRBJ1-5
CASMGSNQPQHF
>TRBV20-1|TRBJ1-5
CSAQGGGNQPQHF
>TRBV20-1|TRBJ2-3
CSARLAGGLDTQYF
>TRBV7-2|TRBJ2-5
CASSLGLAGGRDRETQYF
>TRBV20-1|TRBJ1-1
CSVRTGNTEAFF
>TRBV2|TRBJ2-7
CAIPLGKGPYEQYF
>TRBV19|TRBJ2-1
CASSIWNPGGNEQFF
>TRBV7-9|TRBJ1-2
CASSYPGQGFDYGYTF
>TRBV12-3/TRBV12-4|TRBJ1-6
CASSSGGRGSPLHF
>TRBV6-2/TRBV6-3|TRBJ1-6
CASSARRSGSNSPLHF
>TRBV2|TRBJ1-6
CASRPVFSSYNSPLHF
>TRBV7-2|TRBJ2-1
CASSSGLAGILANEQFF
>TRBV29-1|TRBJ1-1
CSVDNGPGSNTEAFF
>TRBV5-5|TRBJ1-3
CASSPDRVSGNTIYF
>TRBV7-2|TRBJ1-1
CASSTQTGNTEAFF
>TRBV12-3/TRBV12-4|TRBJ1-1
CASSLRGDTEAFF
>TRBV20-1|TRBJ2-3
CSARIDTDTQYF
>TRBV28|TRBJ2-5
CASSSQRFQETQYF
>TRBV7-2|TRBJ2-1
CTSSSRALYNEQFF
>TRBV7-2|TRBJ2-5
CASSESRGGETQYF
>TRBV14|TRBJ1-3
CASSQTRRGRSGNTIYF
>TRBV12-3/TRBV12-4|TRBJ2-1
CASSLMGQGANEQFF
>TRBV19|TRBJ2-5
CASSTDRLYQETQYF
>TRBV6-4|TRBJ2-3
CATSPGLAGTDTQYF
>TRBV7-9|TRBJ2-6
CASTTGAGSGANVLTF
>TRBV20-1|TRBJ1-3
CSARDRSAYSGNTIYF
>TRBV18|TRBJ2-3
CASSPPVGADTQYF
>TRBV12-3/TRBV12-4|TRBJ2-1
CASSLYRDRANEQFF
>TRBV9|TRBJ1-1
CASSVEGAGGLAFF
>TRBV3-1|TRBJ1-1
CASSLRASGNTEAFF
>TRBV6-5|TRBJ1-1
CASSLDRWTEAFF
>TRBV7-2|TRBJ2-3
CASSFRDRGTDTQYF
>TRBV2|TRBJ1-3
CASGQGENTIYF